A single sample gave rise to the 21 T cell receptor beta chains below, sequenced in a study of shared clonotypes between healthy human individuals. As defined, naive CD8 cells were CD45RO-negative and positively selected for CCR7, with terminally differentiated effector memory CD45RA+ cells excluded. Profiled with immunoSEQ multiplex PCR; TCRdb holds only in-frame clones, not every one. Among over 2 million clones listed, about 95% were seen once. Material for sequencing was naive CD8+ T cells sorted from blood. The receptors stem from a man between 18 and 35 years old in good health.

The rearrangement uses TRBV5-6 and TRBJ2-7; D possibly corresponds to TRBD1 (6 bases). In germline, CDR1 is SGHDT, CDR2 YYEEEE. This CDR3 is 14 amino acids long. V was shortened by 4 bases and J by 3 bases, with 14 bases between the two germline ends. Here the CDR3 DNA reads TGTGCCAGCAGCGGGGACATGCGTTACTACGAGCAGTACTTC. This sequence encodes CASSGDMRYYEQYF.

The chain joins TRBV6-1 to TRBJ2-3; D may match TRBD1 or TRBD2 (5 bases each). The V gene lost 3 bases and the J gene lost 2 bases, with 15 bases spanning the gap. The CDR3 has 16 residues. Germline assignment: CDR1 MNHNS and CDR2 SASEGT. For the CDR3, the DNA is TGTGCCAGCAGTGACGTAGAGAGGGGAACCACAGATACGCAGTATTTT. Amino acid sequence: CASSDVERGTTDTQYF.

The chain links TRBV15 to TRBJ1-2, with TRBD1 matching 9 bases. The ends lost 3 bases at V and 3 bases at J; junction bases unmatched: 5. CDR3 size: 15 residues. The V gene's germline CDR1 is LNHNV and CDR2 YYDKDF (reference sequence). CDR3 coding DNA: TGTGCCACCAGCAGGGGACAGGGAATTCACTATGGCTACACCTTC. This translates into CATSRGQGIHYGYTF.

The CDR3 DNA is TGTGCCAGCAGCTTATGGGTTGGGGCACACACTGAAGCTTTCTTT. Encoded protein: CASSLWVGAHTEAFF. The V and J genes are TRBV7-9 and TRBJ1-1, with D tentatively TRBD1 (5 bases). CDR3 length: 15 residues. V lost 2 bases and J lost 3, with 13 bases in between. Germline lookup yields CDR1 SEHNR and CDR2 FQNEAQ (reference sequence).

The CDR3 loop is CASSEADSNTDTQYF. The DNA of the CDR3 is TGTGCCAGCAGTGAAGCCGACAGCAACACAGATACGCAGTATTTT. The V gene is TRBV6-1, the J gene TRBJ2-3, with a tentative D call TRBD1 (5 bases). This CDR3 spans 15 amino acids. The V end was cut by 0 bases, the J end by 2 bases, with 9 bases between. In germline, CDR1 is MNHNS, CDR2 SASEGT.

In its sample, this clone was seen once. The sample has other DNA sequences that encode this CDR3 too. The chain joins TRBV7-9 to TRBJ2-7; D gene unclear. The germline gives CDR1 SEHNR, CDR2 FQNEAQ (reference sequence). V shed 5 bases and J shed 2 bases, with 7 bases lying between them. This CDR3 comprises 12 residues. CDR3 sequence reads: CASSQTAYEQYF. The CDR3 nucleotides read TGTGCCAGCAGCCAAACGGCCTACGAGCAGTACTTC. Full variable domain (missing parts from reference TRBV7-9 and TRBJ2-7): DTGVSQNPRHKITKRGQNVTFRCDPISEHNRLYWYRQTLGQGPEFLTYFQNEAQLEKSRLLSDRFSAERPKGSFSTLEIQRTEQGDSAMYLCASSQTAYEQYFGPGTRLTVT.

CDR3 amino acids: CASSQLAWSSYNEQFF. Written as DNA, the CDR3 is TGTGCCAGCAGCCAACTAGCGTGGAGCTCCTACAATGAGCAGTTCTTC. This chain uses TRBV7-6 with TRBJ2-1, with TRBD2 matching 7 bases. Per germline, CDR1 SGHVS and CDR2 FNYEAQ. V trimming: 5 bases; J trimming: 0 bases; junction bases outside the gene matches: 7. The CDR3 is 16 residues long.

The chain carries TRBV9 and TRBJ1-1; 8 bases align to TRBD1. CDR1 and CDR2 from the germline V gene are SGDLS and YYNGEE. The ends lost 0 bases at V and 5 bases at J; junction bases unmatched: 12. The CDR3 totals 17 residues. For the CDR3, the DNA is TGTGCCAGCAGCGTAGTCTCGGCAGGGGGCCCTTTGACTGAAGCTTTCTTT. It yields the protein CASSVVSAGGPLTEAFF.

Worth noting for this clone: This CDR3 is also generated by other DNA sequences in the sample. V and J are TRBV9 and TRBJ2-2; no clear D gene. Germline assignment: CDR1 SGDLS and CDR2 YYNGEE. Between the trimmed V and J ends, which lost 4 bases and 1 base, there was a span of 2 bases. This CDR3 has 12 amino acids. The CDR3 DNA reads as TGTGCCAGCAGCCTGAACACCGGGGAGCTGTTTTTT. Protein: CASSLNTGELFF.

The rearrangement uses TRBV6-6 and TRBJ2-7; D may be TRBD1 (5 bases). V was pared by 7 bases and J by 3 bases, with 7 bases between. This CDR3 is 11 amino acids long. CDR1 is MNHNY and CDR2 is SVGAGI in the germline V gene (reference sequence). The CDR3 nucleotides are TGTGCCAGCACCGACAGCTACGAGCAGTACTTC. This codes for CASTDSYEQYF.

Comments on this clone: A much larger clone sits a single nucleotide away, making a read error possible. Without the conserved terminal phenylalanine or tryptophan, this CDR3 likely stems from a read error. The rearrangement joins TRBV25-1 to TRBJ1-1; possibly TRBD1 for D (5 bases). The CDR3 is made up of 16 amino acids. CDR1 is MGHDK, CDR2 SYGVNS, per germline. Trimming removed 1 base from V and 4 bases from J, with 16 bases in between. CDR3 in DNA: TGTGCCAGCAGTGAATCCGGACAAGGCCGGACCACTGAAGCTTTCCTT. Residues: CASSESGQGRTTEAFL.

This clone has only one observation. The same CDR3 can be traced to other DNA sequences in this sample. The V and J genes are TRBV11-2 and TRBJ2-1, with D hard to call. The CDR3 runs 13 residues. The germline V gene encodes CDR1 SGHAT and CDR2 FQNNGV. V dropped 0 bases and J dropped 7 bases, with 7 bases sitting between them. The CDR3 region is CASSLEGGNEQFF. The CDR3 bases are TGTGCCAGCAGCTTAGAAGGCGGTAATGAGCAGTTCTTC.

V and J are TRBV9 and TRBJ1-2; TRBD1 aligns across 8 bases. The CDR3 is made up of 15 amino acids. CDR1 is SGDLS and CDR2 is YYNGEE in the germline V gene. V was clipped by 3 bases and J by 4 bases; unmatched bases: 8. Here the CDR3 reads CASSAYSGTGYGYTF. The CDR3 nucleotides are TGTGCCAGCAGCGCGTATTCCGGGACAGGCTATGGCTACACCTTC.

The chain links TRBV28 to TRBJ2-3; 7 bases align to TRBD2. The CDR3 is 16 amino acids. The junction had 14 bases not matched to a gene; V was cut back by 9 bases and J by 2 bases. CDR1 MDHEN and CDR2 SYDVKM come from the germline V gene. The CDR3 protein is CASLGWGGGNTDTQYF. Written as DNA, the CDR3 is TGTGCCAGTTTAGGGTGGGGCGGGGGAAACACAGATACGCAGTATTTT.

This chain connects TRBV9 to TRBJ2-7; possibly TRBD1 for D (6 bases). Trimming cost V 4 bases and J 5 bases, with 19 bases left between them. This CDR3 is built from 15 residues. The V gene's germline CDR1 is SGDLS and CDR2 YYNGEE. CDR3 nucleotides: TGTGCCAGCAGCTCCGAGGGGACATCCGGCGACGAGCAGTACTTC. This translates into CASSSEGTSGDEQYF.

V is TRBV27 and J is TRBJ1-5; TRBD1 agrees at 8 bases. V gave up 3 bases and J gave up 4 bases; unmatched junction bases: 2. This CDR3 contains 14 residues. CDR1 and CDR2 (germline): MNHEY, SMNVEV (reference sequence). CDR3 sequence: CASSFRDRNQPQHF. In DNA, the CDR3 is TGTGCCAGCAGTTTCCGGGACAGGAATCAGCCCCAGCATTTT.

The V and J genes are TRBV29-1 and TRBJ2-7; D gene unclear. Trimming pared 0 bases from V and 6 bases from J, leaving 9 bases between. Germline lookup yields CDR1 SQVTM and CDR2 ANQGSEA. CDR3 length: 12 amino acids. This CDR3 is CSVEEVAGEQYF. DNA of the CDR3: TGCAGCGTTGAAGAGGTCGCCGGCGAGCAGTACTTC.

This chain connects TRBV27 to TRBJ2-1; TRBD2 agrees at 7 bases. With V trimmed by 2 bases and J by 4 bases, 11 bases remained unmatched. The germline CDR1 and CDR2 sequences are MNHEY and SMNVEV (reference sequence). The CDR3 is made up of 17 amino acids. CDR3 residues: CASSLQAVAGLYNEQFF. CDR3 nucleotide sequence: TGTGCCAGCAGTTTACAGGCTGTGGCGGGACTATACAATGAGCAGTTCTTC.

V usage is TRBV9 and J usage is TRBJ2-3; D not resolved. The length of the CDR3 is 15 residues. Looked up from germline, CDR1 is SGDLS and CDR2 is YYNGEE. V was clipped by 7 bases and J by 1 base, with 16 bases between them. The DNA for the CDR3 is TGTGCCAGCTCCGACCCCGGGCCTGGCACAGATACGCAGTATTTT. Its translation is CASSDPGPGTDTQYF.

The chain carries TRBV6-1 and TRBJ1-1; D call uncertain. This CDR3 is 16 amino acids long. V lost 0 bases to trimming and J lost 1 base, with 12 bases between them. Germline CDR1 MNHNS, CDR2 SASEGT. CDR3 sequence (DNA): TGTGCCAGCAGTGAAGCCCCCCGAGCGGGGAACACTGAAGCTTTCTTT. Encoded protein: CASSEAPRAGNTEAFF.

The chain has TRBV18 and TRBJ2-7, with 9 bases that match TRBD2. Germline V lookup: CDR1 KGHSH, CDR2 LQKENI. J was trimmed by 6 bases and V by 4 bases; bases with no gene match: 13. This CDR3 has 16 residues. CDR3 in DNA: TGTGCCAGCTCACTAGTTTGGCGGGAGGGCCCCTCCGAGCAGTACTTC. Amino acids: CASSLVWREGPSEQYF.